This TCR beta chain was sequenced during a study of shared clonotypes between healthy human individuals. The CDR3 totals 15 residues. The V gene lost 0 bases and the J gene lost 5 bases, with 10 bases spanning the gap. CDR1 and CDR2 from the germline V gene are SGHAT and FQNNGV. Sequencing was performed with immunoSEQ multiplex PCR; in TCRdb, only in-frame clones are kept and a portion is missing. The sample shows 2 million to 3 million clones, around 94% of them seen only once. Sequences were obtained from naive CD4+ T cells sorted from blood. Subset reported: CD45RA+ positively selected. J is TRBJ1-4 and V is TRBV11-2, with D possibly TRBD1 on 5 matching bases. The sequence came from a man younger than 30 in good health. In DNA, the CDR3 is TGTGCCAGCAGCTTAGAAGGGAGGGGAAATGAAAAACTGTTTTTT. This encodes CASSLEGRGNEKLFF.